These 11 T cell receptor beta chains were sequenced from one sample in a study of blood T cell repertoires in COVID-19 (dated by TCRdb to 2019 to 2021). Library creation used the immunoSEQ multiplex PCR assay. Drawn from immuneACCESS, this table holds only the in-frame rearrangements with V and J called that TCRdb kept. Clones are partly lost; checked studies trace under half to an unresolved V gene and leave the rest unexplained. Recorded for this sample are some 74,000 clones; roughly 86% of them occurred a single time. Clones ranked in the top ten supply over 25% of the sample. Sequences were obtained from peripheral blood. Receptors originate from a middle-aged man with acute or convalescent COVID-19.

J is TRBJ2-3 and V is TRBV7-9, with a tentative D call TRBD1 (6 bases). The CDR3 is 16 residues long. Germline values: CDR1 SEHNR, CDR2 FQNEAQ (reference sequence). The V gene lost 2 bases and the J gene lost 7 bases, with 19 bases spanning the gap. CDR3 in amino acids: CASSLRSGTGPHTQYF. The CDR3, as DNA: TGTGCCAGCAGCTTAAGATCGGGAACAGGGCCTCATACGCAGTATTTT. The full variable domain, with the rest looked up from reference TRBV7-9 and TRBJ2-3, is DTGVSQNPRHKITKRGQNVTFRCDPISEHNRLYWYRQTLGQGPEFLTYFQNEAQLEKSRLLSDRFSAERPKGSFSTLEIQRTEQGDSAMYLCASSLRSGTGPHTQYFGPGTRLTVL.

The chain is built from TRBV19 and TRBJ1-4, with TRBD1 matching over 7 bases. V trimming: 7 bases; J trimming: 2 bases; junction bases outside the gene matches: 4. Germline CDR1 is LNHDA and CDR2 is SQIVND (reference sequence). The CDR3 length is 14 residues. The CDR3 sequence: CASTVQGTNEKLFF. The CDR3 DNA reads TGTGCCAGTACTGTACAGGGGACTAATGAAAAACTGTTTTTT.

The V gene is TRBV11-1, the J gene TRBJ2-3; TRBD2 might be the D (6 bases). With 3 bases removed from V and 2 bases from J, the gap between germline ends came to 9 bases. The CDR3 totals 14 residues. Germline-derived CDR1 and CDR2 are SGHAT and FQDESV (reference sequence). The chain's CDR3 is CASSLAGTTDTQYF. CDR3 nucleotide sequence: TGTGCCAGCAGCTTGGCGGGGACCACAGATACGCAGTATTTT.

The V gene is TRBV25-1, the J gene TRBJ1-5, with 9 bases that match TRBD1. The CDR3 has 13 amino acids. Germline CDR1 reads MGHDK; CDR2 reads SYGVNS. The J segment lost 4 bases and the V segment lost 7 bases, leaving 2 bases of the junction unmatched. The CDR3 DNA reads TGTGCCAGCACGGGACAGGGTAATCAGCCCCAGCATTTT. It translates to CASTGQGNQPQHF.

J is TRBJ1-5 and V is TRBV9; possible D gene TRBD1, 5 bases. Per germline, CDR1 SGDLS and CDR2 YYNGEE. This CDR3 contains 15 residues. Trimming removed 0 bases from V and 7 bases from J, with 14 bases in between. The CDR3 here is CASSVGEGQGQPQHF. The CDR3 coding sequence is TGTGCCAGCAGCGTAGGAGAAGGGCAGGGACAGCCCCAGCATTTT. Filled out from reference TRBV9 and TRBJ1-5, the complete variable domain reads DSGVTQTPKHLITATGQRVTLRCSPRSGDLSVYWYQQSLDQGLQFLIQYYNGEERAKGNILERFSAQQFPDLHSELNLSSLELGDSALYFCASSVGEGQGQPQHFGDGTRLSIL.

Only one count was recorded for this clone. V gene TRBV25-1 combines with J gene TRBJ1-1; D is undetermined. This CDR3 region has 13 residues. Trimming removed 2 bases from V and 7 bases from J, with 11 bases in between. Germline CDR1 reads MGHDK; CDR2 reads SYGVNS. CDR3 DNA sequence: TGTGCCAGCAGTGAAGGGCCCGCCGATGAAGCTTTCTTT. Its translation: CASSEGPADEAFF.

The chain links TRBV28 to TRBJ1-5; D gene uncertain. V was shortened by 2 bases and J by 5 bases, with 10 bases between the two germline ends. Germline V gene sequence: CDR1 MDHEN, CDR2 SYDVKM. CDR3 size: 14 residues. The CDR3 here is CASSLRTVYQPQHF. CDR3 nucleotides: TGTGCCAGCAGTTTAAGAACAGTATATCAGCCCCAGCATTTT.

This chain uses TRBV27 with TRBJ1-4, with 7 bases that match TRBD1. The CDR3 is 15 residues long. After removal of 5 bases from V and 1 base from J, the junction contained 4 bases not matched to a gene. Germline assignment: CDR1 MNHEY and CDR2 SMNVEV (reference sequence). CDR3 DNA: TGTGCCAGCAGTCTAGGGGGCTTAACTAATGAAAAACTGTTTTTT. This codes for CASSLGGLTNEKLFF.

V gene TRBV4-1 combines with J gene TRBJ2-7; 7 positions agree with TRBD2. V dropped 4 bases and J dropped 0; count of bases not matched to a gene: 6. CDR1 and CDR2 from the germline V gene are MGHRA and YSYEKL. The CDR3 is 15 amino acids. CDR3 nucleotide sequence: TGCGCCAGCAGCCGAGGAGCGGGGAGCTCCTACGAGCAGTACTTC. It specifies CASSRGAGSSYEQYF.

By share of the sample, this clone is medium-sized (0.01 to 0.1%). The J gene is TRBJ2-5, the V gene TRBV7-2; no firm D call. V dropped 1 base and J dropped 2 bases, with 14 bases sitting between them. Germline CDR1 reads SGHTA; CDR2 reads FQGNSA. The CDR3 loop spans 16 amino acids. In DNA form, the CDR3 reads TGTGCCAGCAGCTTAGGAGTCAGTCGGGTTCAAGAGACCCAGTACTTC. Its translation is CASSLGVSRVQETQYF.

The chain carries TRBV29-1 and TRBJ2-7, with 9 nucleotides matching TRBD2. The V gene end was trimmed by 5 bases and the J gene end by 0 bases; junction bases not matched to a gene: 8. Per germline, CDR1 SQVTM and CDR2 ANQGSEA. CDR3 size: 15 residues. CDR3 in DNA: TGCAGCGTTAGGATAGCGGGGGAAAACTCCTACGAGCAGTACTTC. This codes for CSVRIAGENSYEQYF.